One sample yielded the 29 T cell receptor beta chains listed below, sequenced in a study of T cell changes during pregnancy in multiple sclerosis. Some clones are missing from TCRdb's copy, which holds only in-frame ones; the method was immunoSEQ multiplex PCR. Of about 80,000 clones in the sample, approximately 94% were seen once. The specimen was peripheral blood, collected after pregnancy. The source is a female donor in good health, enrolled as a control in a pregnancy study.

CDR3 sequence reads: CASRQTQGALYQPQHF. The CDR3 region has the DNA TGTGCCAGTAGACAGACTCAGGGGGCGCTTTATCAGCCCCAGCATTTT. The V gene is TRBV19, the J gene TRBJ1-5, with TRBD1 identical over 8 bases. The CDR3 length is 16 residues. The germline CDR1 and CDR2 sequences are LNHDA and SQIVND (reference sequence). Trimming removed 6 bases from V and 5 bases from J; junction bases left unmatched: 12.

J is TRBJ2-7 and V is TRBV18; TRBD1 matches at 7 bases. Looked up from germline, CDR1 is KGHSH and CDR2 is LQKENI. The trim removed 0 bases at V and 5 bases at J, leaving 7 bases unmatched. The CDR3 sequence is 15 residues long. The CDR3 sequence is CASSPPTGDLHEQYF. The CDR3 nucleotides are TGTGCCAGCTCACCACCAACAGGGGATTTGCACGAGCAGTACTTC.

The rearrangement links TRBV18 to TRBJ2-7; 9 bases match TRBD1. The CDR3 extends over 14 amino acids. The trim removed 5 bases at V and 2 bases at J, leaving 4 bases unmatched. Germline V gene lookup returns CDR1 KGHSH and CDR2 LQKENI. The CDR3 DNA reads as TGTGCCAGCTCAACCGGGGACAGGGCCTACGAGCAGTACTTC. Protein: CASSTGDRAYEQYF.

The chain recombines TRBV6-5 with TRBJ2-1, with D possibly being TRBD2 (5 bases). Trimming left V 0 bases short and J 3 bases short, with 9 bases between. Germline CDR1 and CDR2: MNHEY and SVGAGI. The CDR3 runs 15 residues. The CDR3 region has the DNA TGTGCCAGCAGTTACTCCGGAGGTATCTACAATGAGCAGTTCTTC. It translates to CASSYSGGIYNEQFF.

This clone was found once. The chain is built from TRBV7-2 and TRBJ2-3; D may be TRBD2 (6 bases). V lost 1 base, J lost 2 bases, and 13 bases lay in between. Germline CDR1 is SGHTA and CDR2 is FQGNSA. The CDR3 has 16 residues. CDR3 bases: TGTGCCAGCAGCTTAGGTGCGGGGCTAGCCACAGATACGCAGTATTTT. It is translated as CASSLGAGLATDTQYF.

The chain uses TRBV13 and TRBJ2-7; 8 nucleotides align to TRBD2. J was trimmed by 3 bases and V by 6 bases; bases with no gene match: 16. The germline CDR1 and CDR2 sequences are PRHDT and FYEKMQ (reference sequence). The CDR3 is 17 amino acids. Written as DNA, the CDR3 is TGTGCCAGCAGTGCCGAGGGTTTTTCGGGAGGGTTCTACGAGCAGTACTTC. This translates into CASSAEGFSGGFYEQYF.

The chain is built from TRBV9 and TRBJ1-2; no definite D call. Trimming cost V 7 bases and J 0 bases, with 10 bases left between them. The germline CDR1 and CDR2 sequences are SGDLS and YYNGEE. CDR3 length: 13 amino acids. The CDR3 coding sequence is TGTGCCAGCGCGTTACCTCCTAACTATGGCTACACCTTC. It is translated as CASALPPNYGYTF.

In this sample, this clone is medium-sized. The J gene is TRBJ2-6, the V gene TRBV7-3, with TRBD1 matching 9 bases. The CDR3 is 19 amino acids. In germline, CDR1 is SGHTA, CDR2 FQGTGA. V lost 5 bases and J lost 0; bases outside the gene matches: 11. CDR3 DNA sequence: TGTGCCAGCAGCCCCGGCTGGGGACAGGGAAGCTCTGGGGCCAACGTCCTGACTTTC. Its translation: CASSPGWGQGSSGANVLTF.

Only one count was recorded for this clone. DNA of the CDR3: TGTGCCAGCAGCTTAGCACCCGGGGCAGGGGTCCCCTATGGCTACACCTTC. The encoded protein is CASSLAPGAGVPYGYTF. The V gene is TRBV7-2, the J gene TRBJ1-2, with D possibly being TRBD1 (6 bases). The CDR3 contains 17 residues. Per the germline V gene, CDR1 is SGHTA and CDR2 is FQGNSA. Trimming removed 0 bases from V and 4 bases from J, with 18 bases in between.

This chain links TRBV4-2 with TRBJ1-2, with 7 bases aligning to TRBD1. The CDR3 consists of 13 residues. J lost 8 bases, V lost 4 bases, and 7 bases had no gene match. The germline V gene encodes CDR1 LGHNA and CDR2 YNFKEQ. DNA of the CDR3: TGTGCCAGCAGCCTAACAGGGGAACTCGGCTACACCTTC. Encoded protein: CASSLTGELGYTF.

V is TRBV30 and J is TRBJ2-3, with 7 positions matching TRBD2. Germline assignment: CDR1 GTSNPN and CDR2 SVGIG (reference sequence). The CDR3 is 16 residues long. With V trimmed by 1 base and J by 1 base, 8 bases remained unmatched. CDR3 region: CAWSGGMGRGTDTQYF. The CDR3 nucleotides are TGTGCCTGGAGTGGGGGGATGGGGAGGGGCACAGATACGCAGTATTTT. Drawing the rest from reference TRBV30 and TRBJ2-3, the complete variable domain is SQTIHQWPATLVQPVGSPLSLECTVEGTSNPNLYWYRQAAGRGLQLLFYSVGIGQISSEVPQNLSASRPQDRQFILSSKKLLLSDSGFYLCAWSGGMGRGTDTQYFGPGTRLTVL.

The rearrangement uses TRBV29-1 and TRBJ2-1, with D possibly TRBD1 on 6 matching bases. There are 12 residues in the CDR3. Trimming removed 5 bases from V and 9 bases from J, with 14 bases in between. The germline CDR1 and CDR2 sequences are SQVTM and ANQGSEA. The CDR3 coding sequence is TGCAGCGTTAATACAGGGTGGGCTGAGCAGTTCTTC. It specifies CSVNTGWAEQFF.

The V call is TRBV7-2, the J call TRBJ2-7, with 13 nucleotides matching TRBD2. The CDR3 spans 15 residues. Germline V gene lookup returns CDR1 SGHTA and CDR2 FQGNSA. Germline trimming cut 4 bases from V and 2 bases from J; bases unmatched to any gene: 2. CDR3 bases: TGTGCCAGCAGCTGGACTAGCGGGGGCGCCTACGAGCAGTACTTC. This translates into CASSWTSGGAYEQYF.

In this sample, this clone turned up a few times. The V call is TRBV19, the J call TRBJ2-1; unclear D gene. V was cut by 4 bases and J by 6 bases, with 10 bases left in between. CDR3 length: 13 residues. The germline V gene has CDR1 LNHDA and CDR2 SQIVND (reference sequence). The CDR3 loop is CASSTSHINEQFF. The CDR3 nucleotides are TGTGCCAGTAGTACCTCCCACATCAATGAGCAGTTCTTC. The full variable domain, with the rest looked up from reference TRBV19 and TRBJ2-1, is DGGITQSPKYLFRKEGQNVTLSCEQNLNHDAMYWYRQDPGQGLRLIYYSQIVNDFQKGDIAEGYSVSREKKESFPLTVTSAQKNPTAFYLCASSTSHINEQFFGPGTRLTVL.

This clone was detected only once. The chain links TRBV18 to TRBJ2-7, with TRBD2 matching 7 bases. CDR1 is KGHSH, CDR2 LQKENI, per germline. CDR3 length: 13 residues. V shed 3 bases, J shed 3 bases, and the junction held 2 bases outside the gene matches. In nucleotides, the CDR3 is TGTGCCAGCTCACCCGGGGAGGGCTACGAGCAGTACTTC. This sequence encodes CASSPGEGYEQYF.

CDR3 amino acids: CASSRSVRGDKGDTQYF. The CDR3 bases are TGTGCCAGCAGCCGATCAGTACGGGGGGACAAAGGGGATACGCAGTATTTT. The chain links TRBV4-2 to TRBJ2-3; D might be TRBD2 (7 bases). Trimming pared 4 bases from V and 6 bases from J, leaving 23 bases between. The germline gives CDR1 LGHNA, CDR2 YNFKEQ. The CDR3 extends over 17 amino acids.

The genes are TRBV4-1 and TRBJ2-7, with D perhaps TRBD2 (6 bases). Per the germline V gene, CDR1 is MGHRA and CDR2 is YSYEKL. This CDR3 comprises 12 residues. V was cut by 1 base and J by 13 bases, with 14 bases left in between. The CDR3 here is CASSQGLGTPYF. CDR3 DNA: TGCGCCAGCAGCCAAGGTCTCGGGACTCCTTACTTC.

The V and J genes are TRBV9 and TRBJ2-5; 10 bases line up with TRBD2. The CDR3 spans 13 residues. CDR1 is SGDLS, CDR2 YYNGEE, per germline. V lost 8 bases to trimming and J lost 0 bases; unmatched junction nucleotides: 1. Here the CDR3 DNA reads TGTGCCAGTGGGACTAGCGACCAAGAGACCCAGTACTTC. This codes for CASGTSDQETQYF.

The V gene is TRBV5-1, the J gene TRBJ1-2; a possible D gene is TRBD1 (6 bases). CDR1 and CDR2 (germline): SGHRS, YFSETQ. The CDR3 is 13 amino acids. Trimming stripped 5 bases from V and 2 bases from J, with 10 bases between. This CDR3 reads CASRATGNYGYTF. In DNA form, the CDR3 reads TGCGCCAGCAGGGCAACAGGGAACTATGGCTACACCTTC.

The chain uses TRBV27 and TRBJ1-4, with D uncertain. CDR3 length equals 14 residues. V was pared by 2 bases and J by 5 bases, with 9 bases between. Per the germline V gene, CDR1 is MNHEY and CDR2 is SMNVEV (reference sequence). The CDR3: CASSLREGNEKLFF. DNA for the CDR3: TGTGCCAGCAGTTTAAGGGAGGGAAATGAAAAACTGTTTTTT. Complete variable domain (other parts from reference TRBV27 and TRBJ1-4): EAQVTQNPRYLITVTGKKLTVTCSQNMNHEYMSWYRQDPGLGLRQIYYSMNVEVTDKGDVPEGYKVSRKEKRNFPLILESPSPNQTSLYFCASSLREGNEKLFFGSGTQLSVL.

This chain links TRBV4-1 with TRBJ2-3; 10 positions agree with TRBD2. Germline loops: CDR1 MGHRA, CDR2 YSYEKL. With V trimmed by 0 bases and J by 6 bases, 9 bases remained unmatched. This CDR3 has 17 amino acids. The CDR3, as DNA: TGCGCCAGCAGCCAAGAGAGTGAGCGGGGGGGCGGGGATACGCAGTATTTT. This encodes CASSQESERGGGDTQYF.

This clone was seen a single time. The chain couples TRBV28 to TRBJ1-5; 11 bases match TRBD1. The trim removed 9 bases at V and 5 bases at J, leaving 6 bases unmatched. Germline V gene data show CDR1 as MDHEN and CDR2 as SYDVKM. This CDR3 is 14 amino acids long. CDR3: CASLSGQGDQPQHF. The CDR3 DNA sequence: TGTGCCAGTTTGTCGGGACAGGGGGATCAGCCCCAGCATTTT.

V gene TRBV4-1 combines with J gene TRBJ2-3; 7 nucleotides align to TRBD2. There are 13 residues in the CDR3. After removal of 6 bases from V and 6 bases from J, the junction contained 6 bases not matched to a gene. Germline assignment: CDR1 MGHRA and CDR2 YSYEKL. The chain's CDR3 is CASSAVGGDTQYF. CDR3 in DNA: TGCGCCAGCAGTGCCGTGGGGGGGGATACGCAGTATTTT.

The chain carries TRBV7-9 and TRBJ1-1, with no clear D. The CDR3 totals 14 residues. Germline V gene sequence: CDR1 SEHNR, CDR2 FQNEAQ (reference sequence). V lost 2 bases and J lost 5, with 12 bases in between. The CDR3 loop is CASSLTPGGTEAFF. The CDR3 DNA follows: TGTGCCAGCAGCTTAACCCCCGGAGGGACTGAAGCTTTCTTT.

V gene TRBV19 combines with J gene TRBJ1-1, with D possibly TRBD1 on 5 matching bases. V was pared by 0 bases and J by 11 bases, with 19 bases between. Per the germline V gene, CDR1 is LNHDA and CDR2 is SQIVND (reference sequence). The CDR3 contains 15 residues. CDR3 sequence (DNA): TGTGCCAGTAGTATAGATGGCCGTGGCGGGACCCAGGCTTTCTTT. Amino acid sequence: CASSIDGRGGTQAFF.

The chain employs TRBV7-9 and TRBJ1-2; D perhaps matches TRBD1 (6 bases). This CDR3 has 17 residues. Germline CDR1 reads SEHNR; CDR2 reads FQNEAQ (reference sequence). Trimming shortened V by 5 bases and J by 5 bases, and 24 bases separated the two germline ends. CDR3 loop: CASSRYGPTGSPYGYTF. DNA for the CDR3: TGTGCCAGCAGCCGTTATGGCCCGACAGGATCTCCATATGGCTACACCTTC.

The chain has TRBV9 and TRBJ2-7, with D tentatively TRBD1 (5 bases). Between the trimmed V and J ends, which lost 2 bases and 2 bases, there was a span of 11 bases. The germline V gene encodes CDR1 SGDLS and CDR2 YYNGEE. The CDR3 has 14 amino acids. The CDR3 DNA is TGTGCCAGCAGCGTGGCATTAGGGGCCTACGAGCAGTACTTC. Encoded protein: CASSVALGAYEQYF.

This clone was seen only once. The J gene is TRBJ2-5, the V gene TRBV7-9; TRBD2 is a possible D gene (5 bases). The CDR3 has 14 residues. The V gene lost 1 base and the J gene lost 3 bases, with 9 bases spanning the gap. In germline, CDR1 is SEHNR, CDR2 FQNEAQ (reference sequence). CDR3 sequence reads: CASSLGGAKETQYF. The DNA of the CDR3 is TGTGCCAGCAGCTTAGGGGGAGCTAAAGAGACCCAGTACTTC.

The rearrangement uses TRBV7-9 and TRBJ2-2; 9 positions agree with TRBD2. This CDR3 has 15 residues. Germline V gene sequence: CDR1 SEHNR, CDR2 FQNEAQ (reference sequence). The V gene end was trimmed by 5 bases and the J gene end by 7 bases; junction bases not matched to a gene: 8. CDR3 sequence reads: CASSHVSGRGGELFF. CDR3 DNA: TGTGCCAGCAGCCACGTTAGCGGGAGAGGCGGGGAGCTGTTTTTT.